The table lists the clone carrying this T cell receptor beta chain with a count of one. The data originate from a study of T cell responses to AZD1222 COVID-19 vaccine. This CDR3 region has 16 residues. Germline CDR1 SGHNT, CDR2 YYREEE (reference sequence). The ends were cut back, 6 bases at V and 7 bases at J, with 20 bases in the middle. Using immunoSEQ multiplex PCR, the repertoire was profiled, and TCRdb retains in-frame clones only, with some absent. The table shows 120,000 to 150,000 clones, with roughly 91% occurring only once. The sequences come from peripheral blood, collected on day 0 of AZD1222 vaccination. V is TRBV5-4 and J is TRBJ1-6; D ambiguous. The TCR comes from an adult in good health. CDR3 amino acids: CASTTSDKGLNSPLHF. DNA of the CDR3: TGTGCCAGCACCACCTCCGACAAGGGCCTCAATTCACCCCTCCACTTT.